What follows are 22 T cell receptor beta chains derived from one specimen sequenced in a study of human versus mouse CDR3 diversity and MHC coevolution. Profiled with immunoSEQ multiplex PCR; TCRdb holds only in-frame clones, not every one. The data hold about 81,000 clones, with 85% to 95% observed a single time. The sample comprised naive CD4+ T cells from blood. Subset denoted: CD45RO-negative CD62L-positive naive CD4 T cells. These receptors were taken from a person between 25 and 70 years old in good health.

The gene calls are TRBV11-2 and TRBJ1-5; 7 bases fit TRBD1. This CDR3 spans 18 amino acids. V lost 1 base to trimming and J lost 6 bases; unmatched junction nucleotides: 15. Germline V gives CDR1 SGHAT, CDR2 FQNNGV. The CDR3 region is CASSLGQGNPGLAQPQHF. The DNA for the CDR3 is TGTGCCAGCAGCTTAGGACAGGGCAATCCCGGGCTAGCTCAGCCCCAGCATTTT. The full variable domain, its missing parts supplied by reference TRBV11-2 and TRBJ1-5, is EAGVAQSPRYKIIEKRQSVAFWCNPISGHATLYWYQQILGQGPKLLIQFQNNGVVDDSQLPKDRFSAERLKGVDSTLKIQPAKLEDSAVYLCASSLGQGNPGLAQPQHFGDGTRLSIL.

Here the CDR3 DNA reads TGCGCCAGCCATACAGGGGGCAGCCAGCCCCAGCATTTT. Its translation: CASHTGGSQPQHF. The chain is built from TRBV10-2 and TRBJ1-5, with 9 bases fitting TRBD1. CDR1 is WSHSY and CDR2 is SAAADI in the germline V gene. Trimming removed 8 bases from V and 7 bases from J; junction bases left unmatched: 6. The CDR3 runs to 13 residues.

This clone occurred a few times. The chain has TRBV10-3 and TRBJ1-2; 8 bases map to TRBD1. From germline, CDR1 is ENHRY and CDR2 SYGVKD. This CDR3 region has 14 residues. The V gene end was trimmed by 4 bases and the J gene end by 8 bases; junction bases not matched to a gene: 9. Here the CDR3 DNA reads TGTGCCATCAGTGCCTCGTTCCGGGACAGGGGCTACACCTTC. Translating gives CAISASFRDRGYTF.

The chain links TRBV7-9 to TRBJ2-1; TRBD2 matches 7 bases. CDR1 and CDR2 (germline): SEHNR, FQNEAQ (reference sequence). This CDR3 spans 15 amino acids. V dropped 2 bases and J dropped 4; count of bases not matched to a gene: 5. The CDR3 region has the DNA TGTGCCAGCAGCTTAACGGGAGGAGGTTACAATGAGCAGTTCTTC. This sequence encodes CASSLTGGGYNEQFF.

The chain combines TRBV5-1 with TRBJ1-1, with 9 bases identical to TRBD1. The germline V gene encodes CDR1 SGHRS and CDR2 YFSETQ. V lost 4 bases and J lost 1; bases outside the gene matches: 8. The CDR3 loop spans 16 amino acids. The CDR3 spells CASSMGQGGRNTEAFF. The CDR3 bases are TGCGCCAGCAGCATGGGACAGGGAGGTCGGAACACTGAAGCTTTCTTT.

CDR3 coding DNA: TGCGCCAGCACCCAGGGAACTAGCGGAGAAAAAGAGACCCAGTACTTC. Translating gives CASTQGTSGEKETQYF. The chain combines TRBV5-1 with TRBJ2-5; TRBD2 matches 8 bases. The V and J ends lost 6 bases and 3 bases, in that order; junction bases with no gene match: 13. Germline CDR1 is SGHRS and CDR2 is YFSETQ. The CDR3 runs to 16 residues. Based on the CDR3 plus reference TRBV5-1 and TRBJ2-5, the full variable domain is KAGVTQTPRYLIKTRGQQVTLSCSPISGHRSVSWYQQTPGQGLQFLFEYFSETQRNKGNFPGRFSGRQFSNSRSEMNVSTLELGDSALYLCASTQGTSGEKETQYFGPGTRLLVL.

The J gene is TRBJ2-5, the V gene TRBV28; 9 nucleotides align to TRBD2. J was trimmed by 2 bases and V by 6 bases; bases with no gene match: 4. CDR3 length: 14 amino acids. From germline, CDR1 is MDHEN and CDR2 SYDVKM. The CDR3 is CASSAGGLQETQYF. CDR3 sequence (DNA): TGTGCCAGCAGCGCGGGAGGGTTACAAGAGACCCAGTACTTC.

The chain carries TRBV7-8 and TRBJ1-2; 12 nucleotides match TRBD1. This CDR3 comprises 15 residues. Germline V gene sequence: CDR1 SGHVS, CDR2 FQNEAQ. The junction had 5 bases not matched to a gene; V was cut back by 5 bases and J by 4 bases. The CDR3 DNA follows: TGTGCCAGCAGCCTGGGGACAGGGGGCTCCTATGGCTACACCTTC. Residues: CASSLGTGGSYGYTF.

This chain joins TRBV9 and TRBJ2-1, with TRBD2 matching 10 bases. The J segment lost 7 bases and the V segment lost 0 bases, leaving 7 bases of the junction unmatched. The length of the CDR3 is 16 residues. The germline V gene encodes CDR1 SGDLS and CDR2 YYNGEE. The CDR3 nucleotides read TGTGCCAGCAGCGTAGCTCTAGCGGGAGTGCAGAATGAGCAGTTCTTC. This sequence encodes CASSVALAGVQNEQFF. The entire variable domain, with the rest obtained from reference TRBV9 and TRBJ2-1, is as follows: DSGVTQTPKHLITATGQRVTLRCSPRSGDLSVYWYQQSLDQGLQFLIQYYNGEERAKGNILERFSAQQFPDLHSELNLSSLELGDSALYFCASSVALAGVQNEQFFGPGTRLTVL.

In regard to this clone: This sample also contains other DNA sequences that code for the same CDR3. The rearrangement links TRBV5-5 to TRBJ2-7; TRBD1 agrees at 12 bases. The junction had 9 bases not matched to a gene; V was cut back by 4 bases and J by 7 bases. Germline V gene sequence: CDR1 SGHKS, CDR2 YYEKEE (reference sequence). The CDR3 is 15 amino acids. The CDR3, as DNA: TGTGCCAGCAGCCCCCCGGGACAGGGGGCGAGGGAGCAGTACTTC. It codes for CASSPPGQGAREQYF.

V gene TRBV29-1 combines with J gene TRBJ1-1; D is uncertain. CDR1 is SQVTM and CDR2 is ANQGSEA in the germline V gene. This CDR3 spans 13 amino acids. The V end lost 3 bases, the J end lost 1 base, and 9 bases lay between the germline ends. CDR3 amino acids: CSVDEGGNTEAFF. CDR3 nucleotides: TGCAGCGTTGACGAAGGAGGGAACACTGAAGCTTTCTTT.

This chain joins TRBV7-2 and TRBJ2-5; D is perhaps TRBD2 (7 bases). The J call may be mistaken, given a closer DNA end match to TRBJ2-7. The CDR3 runs 12 residues. In germline, CDR1 is SGHTA, CDR2 FQGNSA. The CDR3 DNA follows: TGTGCCAGCAGGGGGGGGCCCTACGAGCAGTACTTC. Translating gives CASRGGPYEQYF.

The V gene is TRBV4-2, the J gene TRBJ1-5; 7 bases align to TRBD1. This CDR3 spans 17 amino acids. The germline CDR1 and CDR2 sequences are LGHNA and YNFKEQ. Germline trimming cut 0 bases from V and 5 bases from J; bases unmatched to any gene: 10. The CDR3 DNA follows: TGTGCCAGCAGCCAAGATCGGGCAGGGGGGTCGCATCAGCCCCAGCATTTT. It encodes CASSQDRAGGSHQPQHF.

This chain uses TRBV9 with TRBJ2-2; D is possibly TRBD2 (5 bases). Per germline, CDR1 SGDLS and CDR2 YYNGEE. The CDR3 contains 14 residues. V was pared by 0 bases and J by 8 bases, with 11 bases between. CDR3 amino acids: CASSVVGGPGELFF. The CDR3 nucleotides are TGTGCCAGCAGCGTAGTCGGCGGGCCTGGGGAGCTGTTTTTT.

The CDR3 sequence: CASSHRSRGTEAFF. For the CDR3, the DNA is TGTGCCAGCAGTCACCGGTCCCGGGGCACTGAAGCTTTCTTT. V is TRBV11-2 and J is TRBJ1-1, with D hard to call. The CDR3 length is 14 residues. Germline-derived CDR1 and CDR2 are SGHAT and FQNNGV. The ends were cut back, 6 bases at V and 4 bases at J, with 15 bases in the middle. Using reference TRBV11-2 and TRBJ1-1 for the parts outside the CDR3, the full variable domain is EAGVAQSPRYKIIEKRQSVAFWCNPISGHATLYWYQQILGQGPKLLIQFQNNGVVDDSQLPKDRFSAERLKGVDSTLKIQPAKLEDSAVYLCASSHRSRGTEAFFGQGTRLTVV.

The gene calls are TRBV28 and TRBJ2-7, with a tentative D call TRBD1 (6 bases). The ends were cut back, 1 base at V and 4 bases at J, with 17 bases in the middle. Germline V CDR1 and CDR2: MDHEN, SYDVKM. The CDR3 consists of 16 residues. CDR3 protein: CASSLSTTGSGYEQYF. In DNA form, the CDR3 reads TGTGCCAGCAGTTTATCCACGACAGGCTCGGGGTACGAGCAGTACTTC.

The rearrangement uses TRBV5-4 and TRBJ2-7; perhaps TRBD2 as D (7 bases). The germline V and J ends were trimmed by 4 bases and 6 bases, with 14 bases remaining between them. This CDR3 spans 13 amino acids. CDR1 is SGHNT and CDR2 is YYREEE in the germline V gene (reference sequence). DNA for the CDR3: TGTGCCAGCAGCGGGGGGGCGCATGTCGAGCAGTACTTC. Protein sequence: CASSGGAHVEQYF. Drawing the rest from reference TRBV5-4 and TRBJ2-7, the complete variable domain is ETGVTQSPTHLIKTRGQQVTLRCSSQSGHNTVSWYQQALGQGPQFIFQYYREEENGRGNFPPRFSGLQFPNYSSELNVNALELDDSALYLCASSGGAHVEQYFGPGTRLTVT.

The genes are TRBV7-2 and TRBJ1-2; 7 nucleotides agree with TRBD1. The CDR3 length is 13 residues. Germline V gene lookup returns CDR1 SGHTA and CDR2 FQGNSA. V shed 1 base, J shed 6 bases, and the junction held 2 bases outside the gene matches. CDR3 region: CASSLGQGNGYTF. CDR3 in DNA: TGTGCCAGCAGCTTAGGACAGGGAAATGGCTACACCTTC. Complete variable domain (other parts from reference TRBV7-2 and TRBJ1-2): GAGVSQSPSNKVTEKGKDVELRCDPISGHTALYWYRQSLGQGLEFLIYFQGNSAPDKSGLPSDRFSAERTGGSVSTLTIQRTQQEDSAVYLCASSLGQGNGYTFGSGTRLTVV.

A few counts support this clone. The CDR3, as DNA: TGTGCCAGCAGCCGAACTATGAACACTGAAGCTTTCTTT. This translates into CASSRTMNTEAFF. The chain uses TRBV11-2 and TRBJ1-1, with D unclear. CDR3 length equals 13 residues. Germline lookup yields CDR1 SGHAT and CDR2 FQNNGV. The V and J ends lost 5 bases and 0 bases respectively, with 7 bases between them. The full variable domain, in which reference TRBV11-2 and TRBJ1-1 provide the parts outside the CDR3, is EAGVAQSPRYKIIEKRQSVAFWCNPISGHATLYWYQQILGQGPKLLIQFQNNGVVDDSQLPKDRFSAERLKGVDSTLKIQPAKLEDSAVYLCASSRTMNTEAFFGQGTRLTVV.

The V and J genes are TRBV9 and TRBJ2-2; tentatively, D is TRBD2 (6 bases). Trimming stripped 3 bases from V and 6 bases from J, with 9 bases between. This CDR3 comprises 13 residues. Germline lookup yields CDR1 SGDLS and CDR2 YYNGEE. CDR3 nucleotides: TGTGCCAGCAGCGCCAGGGAGGCCGGGGAGCTGTTTTTT. This gives the protein CASSAREAGELFF.

The rearrangement links TRBV19 to TRBJ1-1, with D perhaps matching TRBD1 (6 bases). Germline CDR1 and CDR2: LNHDA and SQIVND (reference sequence). This CDR3 is built from 15 residues. V lost 6 bases and J 6 bases, leaving 20 bases between the germline ends. CDR3 in amino acids: CASSLTGPWHAEAFF. CDR3 nucleotide sequence: TGTGCCAGTAGCCTGACAGGTCCCTGGCATGCTGAAGCTTTCTTT.

This chain links TRBV7-2 with TRBJ2-1; a possible D gene is TRBD2 (6 bases). This CDR3 is 14 amino acids long. V lost 3 bases and J lost 15, with 21 bases in between. Looked up from germline, CDR1 is SGHTA and CDR2 is FQGNSA. CDR3 nucleotide sequence: TGTGCCAGCAGCTTCTCGGCGGGATGGGGTTCGGCGTTCTTC. It yields the protein CASSFSAGWGSAFF.